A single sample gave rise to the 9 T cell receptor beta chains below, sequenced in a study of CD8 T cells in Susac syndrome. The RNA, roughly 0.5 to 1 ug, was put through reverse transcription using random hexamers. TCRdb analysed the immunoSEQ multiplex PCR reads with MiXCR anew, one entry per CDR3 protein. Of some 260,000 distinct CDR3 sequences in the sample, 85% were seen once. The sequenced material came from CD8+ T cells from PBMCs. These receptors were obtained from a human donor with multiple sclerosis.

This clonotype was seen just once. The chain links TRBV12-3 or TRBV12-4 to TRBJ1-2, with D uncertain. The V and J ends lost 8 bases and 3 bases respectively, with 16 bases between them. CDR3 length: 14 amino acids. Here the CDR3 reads CASRSSYKDYGYTF. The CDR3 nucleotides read TGTGCCAGCCGATCCAGTTATAAGGACTATGGCTACACCTTC.

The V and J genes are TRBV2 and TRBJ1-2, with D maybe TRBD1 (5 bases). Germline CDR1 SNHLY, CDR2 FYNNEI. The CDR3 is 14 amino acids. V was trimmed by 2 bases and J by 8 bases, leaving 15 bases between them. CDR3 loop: CASSEFGAASGYTF. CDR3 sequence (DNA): TGTGCCAGCAGTGAATTTGGGGCAGCTTCGGGCTACACCTTC.

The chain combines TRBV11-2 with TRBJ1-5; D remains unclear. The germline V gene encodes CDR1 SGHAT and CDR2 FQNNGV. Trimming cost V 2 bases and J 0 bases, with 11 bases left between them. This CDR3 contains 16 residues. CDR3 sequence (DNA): TGTGCCAGCAGCTTAAACGGGGTTTATAGCAATCAGCCCCAGCATTTT. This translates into CASSLNGVYSNQPQHF.

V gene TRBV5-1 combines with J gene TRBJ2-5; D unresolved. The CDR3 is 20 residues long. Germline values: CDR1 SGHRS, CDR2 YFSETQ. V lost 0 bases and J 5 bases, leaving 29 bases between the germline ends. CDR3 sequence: CASSLAVGFPRTVDGETQYF. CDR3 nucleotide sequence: TGCGCCAGCAGCTTGGCAGTCGGCTTCCCGAGGACGGTCGATGGGGAGACCCAGTACTTC.

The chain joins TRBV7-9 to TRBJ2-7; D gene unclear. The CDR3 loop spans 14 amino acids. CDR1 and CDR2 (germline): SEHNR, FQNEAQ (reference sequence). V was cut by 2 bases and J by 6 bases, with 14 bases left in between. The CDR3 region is CASSLIGGTAEQYF. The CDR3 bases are TGTGCCAGCAGCTTAATCGGCGGTACAGCCGAGCAGTACTTC.

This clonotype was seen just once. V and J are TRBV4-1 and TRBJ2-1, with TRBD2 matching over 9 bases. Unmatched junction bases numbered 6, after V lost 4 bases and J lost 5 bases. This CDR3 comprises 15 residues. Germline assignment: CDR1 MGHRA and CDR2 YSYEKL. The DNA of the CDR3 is TGCGCCAGCAGCCCCAGGGTAGCGGGAGACAATGAGCAGTTCTTC. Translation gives CASSPRVAGDNEQFF.

The CDR3 bases are TGTGCTACGGGACAGGGCGCAGATACGCAGTATTTT. It is translated as CATGQGADTQYF. The V call is TRBV11-2, the J call TRBJ2-3; 9 nucleotides agree with TRBD1. The CDR3 covers 12 residues. The germline V gene encodes CDR1 SGHAT and CDR2 FQNNGV.

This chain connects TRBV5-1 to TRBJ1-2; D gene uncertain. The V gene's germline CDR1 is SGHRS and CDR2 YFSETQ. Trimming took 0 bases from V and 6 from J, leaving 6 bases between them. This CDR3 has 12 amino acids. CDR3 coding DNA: TGCGCCAGCAGCTTGGGTCGGGATGGCTACACCTTC. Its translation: CASSLGRDGYTF.

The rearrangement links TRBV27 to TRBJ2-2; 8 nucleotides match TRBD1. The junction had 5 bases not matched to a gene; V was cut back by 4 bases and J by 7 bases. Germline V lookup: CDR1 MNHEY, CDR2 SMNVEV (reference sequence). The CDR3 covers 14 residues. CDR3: CASSWTGSGGELFF. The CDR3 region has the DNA TGTGCCAGCAGTTGGACAGGGAGCGGCGGGGAGCTGTTTTTT.